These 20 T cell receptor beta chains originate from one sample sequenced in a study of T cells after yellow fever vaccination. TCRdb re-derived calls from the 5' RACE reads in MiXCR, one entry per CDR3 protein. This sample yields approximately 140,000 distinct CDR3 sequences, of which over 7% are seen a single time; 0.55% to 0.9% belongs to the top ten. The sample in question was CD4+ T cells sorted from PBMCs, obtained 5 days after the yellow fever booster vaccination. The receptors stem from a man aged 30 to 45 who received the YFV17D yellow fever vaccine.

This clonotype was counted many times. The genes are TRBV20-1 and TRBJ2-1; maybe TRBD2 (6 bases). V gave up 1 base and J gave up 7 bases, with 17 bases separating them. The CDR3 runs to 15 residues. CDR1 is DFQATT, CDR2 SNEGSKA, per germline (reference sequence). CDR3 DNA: TGCAGTGCTAGAGTCATAGCGGCACGCAGGAATGAGCAGTTCTTC. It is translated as CSARVIAARRNEQFF.

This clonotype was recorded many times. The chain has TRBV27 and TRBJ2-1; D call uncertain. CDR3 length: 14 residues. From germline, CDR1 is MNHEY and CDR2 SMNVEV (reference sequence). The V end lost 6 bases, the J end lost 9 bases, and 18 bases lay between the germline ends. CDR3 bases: TGTGCCAGCAGCCTTTTAGTTTCTATTAGTGAGCAGTTCTTC. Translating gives CASSLLVSISEQFF.

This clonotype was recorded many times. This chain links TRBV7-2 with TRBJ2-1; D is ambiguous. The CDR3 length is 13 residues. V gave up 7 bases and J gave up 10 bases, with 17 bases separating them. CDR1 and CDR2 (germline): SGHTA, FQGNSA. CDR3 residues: CASKFRGVGEQFF. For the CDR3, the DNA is TGTGCCAGCAAGTTCCGAGGCGTAGGGGAGCAGTTCTTC.

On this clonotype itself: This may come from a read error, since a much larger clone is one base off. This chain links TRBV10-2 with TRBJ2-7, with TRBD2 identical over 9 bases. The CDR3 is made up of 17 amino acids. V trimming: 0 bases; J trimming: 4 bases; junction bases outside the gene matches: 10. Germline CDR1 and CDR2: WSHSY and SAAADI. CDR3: CASSESWTSDIQYEQYF. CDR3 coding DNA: TGCGCCAGCAGTGAGTCGTGGACTAGCGACATCCAGTACGAGCAGTACTTC.

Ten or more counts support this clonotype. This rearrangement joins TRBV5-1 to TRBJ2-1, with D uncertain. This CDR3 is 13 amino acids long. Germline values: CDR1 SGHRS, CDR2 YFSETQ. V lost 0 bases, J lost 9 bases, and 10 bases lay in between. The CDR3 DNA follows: TGCGCCAGCAGCTTGGTTGGCGAGAGTGAGCAGTTCTTC. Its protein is CASSLVGESEQFF.

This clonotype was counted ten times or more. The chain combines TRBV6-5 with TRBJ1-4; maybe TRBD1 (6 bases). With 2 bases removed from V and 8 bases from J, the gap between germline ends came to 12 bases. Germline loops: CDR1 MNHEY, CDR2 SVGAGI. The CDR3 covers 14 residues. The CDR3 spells CASSYRGFQEKLFF. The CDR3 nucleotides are TGTGCCAGCAGTTACAGGGGGTTTCAGGAAAAACTGTTTTTT.

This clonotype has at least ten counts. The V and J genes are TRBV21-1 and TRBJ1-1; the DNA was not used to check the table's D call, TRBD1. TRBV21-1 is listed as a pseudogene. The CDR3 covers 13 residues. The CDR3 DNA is TGTGCCAGCAGCGTACAGGGGGGAGATGAAGCTTTCTTT. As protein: CASSVQGGDEAFF.

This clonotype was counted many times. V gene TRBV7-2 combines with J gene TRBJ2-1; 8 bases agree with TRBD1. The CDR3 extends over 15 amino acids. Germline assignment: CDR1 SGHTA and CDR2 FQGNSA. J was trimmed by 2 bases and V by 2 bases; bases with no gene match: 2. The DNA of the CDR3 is TGTGCCAGCAGCTTAAAGACAGGGGCCTACAATGAGCAGTTCTTC. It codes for CASSLKTGAYNEQFF.

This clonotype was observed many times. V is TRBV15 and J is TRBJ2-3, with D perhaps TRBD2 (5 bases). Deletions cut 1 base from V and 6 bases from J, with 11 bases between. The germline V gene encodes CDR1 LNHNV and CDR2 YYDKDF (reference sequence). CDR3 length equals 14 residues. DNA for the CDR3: TGTGCCACCAGCAGAGGAGGGCCCAAGGATACGCAGTATTTT. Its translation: CATSRGGPKDTQYF.

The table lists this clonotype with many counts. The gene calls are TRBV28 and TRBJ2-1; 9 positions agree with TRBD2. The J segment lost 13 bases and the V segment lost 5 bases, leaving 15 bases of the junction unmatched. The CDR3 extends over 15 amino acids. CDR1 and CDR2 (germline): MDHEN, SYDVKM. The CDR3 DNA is TGTGCCAGCAGTCAGGGGGTAGCGGGAGACCTCCCACAGTTCTTC. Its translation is CASSQGVAGDLPQFF.

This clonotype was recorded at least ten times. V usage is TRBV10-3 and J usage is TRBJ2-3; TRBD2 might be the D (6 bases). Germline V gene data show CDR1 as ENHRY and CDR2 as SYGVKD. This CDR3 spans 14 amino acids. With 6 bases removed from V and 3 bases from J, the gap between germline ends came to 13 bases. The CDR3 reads CAISDGSGTDTQYF. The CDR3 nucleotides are TGTGCCATCAGCGACGGGAGCGGAACAGATACGCAGTATTTT.

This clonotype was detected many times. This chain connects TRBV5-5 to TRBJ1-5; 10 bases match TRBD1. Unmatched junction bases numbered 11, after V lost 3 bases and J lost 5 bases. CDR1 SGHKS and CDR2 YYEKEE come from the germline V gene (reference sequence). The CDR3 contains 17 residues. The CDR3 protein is CASSSLVLTGGHQPQHF. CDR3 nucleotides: TGTGCCAGCAGCTCCCTAGTCTTGACAGGGGGCCATCAGCCCCAGCATTTT.

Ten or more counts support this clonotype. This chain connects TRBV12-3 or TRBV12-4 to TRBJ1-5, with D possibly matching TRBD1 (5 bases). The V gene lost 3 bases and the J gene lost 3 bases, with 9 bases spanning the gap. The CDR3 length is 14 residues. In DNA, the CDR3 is TGTGCCAGCAGTTTGGGGGGGTTCAATCAGCCCCAGCATTTT. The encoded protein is CASSLGGFNQPQHF.

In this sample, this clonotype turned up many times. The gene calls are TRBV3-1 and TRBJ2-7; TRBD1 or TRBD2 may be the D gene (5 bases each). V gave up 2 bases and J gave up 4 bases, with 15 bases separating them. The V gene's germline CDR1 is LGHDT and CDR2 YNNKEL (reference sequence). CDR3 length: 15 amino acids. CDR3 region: CASSQTSVGGYEQYF. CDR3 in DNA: TGTGCCAGCAGCCAAACCTCCGTTGGGGGATACGAGCAGTACTTC.

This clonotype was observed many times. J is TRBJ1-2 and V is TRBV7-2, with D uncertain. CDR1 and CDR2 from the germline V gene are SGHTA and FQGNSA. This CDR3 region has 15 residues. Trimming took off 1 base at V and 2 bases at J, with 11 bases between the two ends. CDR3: CASSLVAGTNYGYTF. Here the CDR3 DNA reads TGTGCCAGCAGCTTAGTGGCAGGTACCAACTATGGCTACACCTTC.

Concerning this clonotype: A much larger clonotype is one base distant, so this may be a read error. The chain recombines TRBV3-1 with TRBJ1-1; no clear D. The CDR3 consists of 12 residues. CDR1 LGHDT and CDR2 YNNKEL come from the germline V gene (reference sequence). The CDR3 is CASTQRDGEAFF. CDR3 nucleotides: TGTGCCAGCACCCAAAGAGACGGTGAAGCTTTCTTT.

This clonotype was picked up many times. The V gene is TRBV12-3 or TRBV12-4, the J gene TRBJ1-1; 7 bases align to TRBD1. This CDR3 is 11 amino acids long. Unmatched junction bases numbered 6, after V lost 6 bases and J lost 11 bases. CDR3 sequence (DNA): TGTGCCAGCAGGGGGACAGTGAGGGCTTTCTTT. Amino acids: CASRGTVRAFF.

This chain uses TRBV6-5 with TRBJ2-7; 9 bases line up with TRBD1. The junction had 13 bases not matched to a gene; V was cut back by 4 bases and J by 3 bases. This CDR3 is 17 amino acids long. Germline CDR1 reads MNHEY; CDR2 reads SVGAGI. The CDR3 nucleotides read TGTGCCAGCAGTTCTACGGGACAGGGACTCGGTGGCTACGAGCAGTACTTC. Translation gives CASSSTGQGLGGYEQYF.

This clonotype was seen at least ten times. The CDR3 loop reads CASSLLGDQPQHF. CDR3 bases: TGTGCCAGCAGCTTACTAGGAGACCAGCCCCAGCATTTT. This sequence joins TRBV7-2 and TRBJ1-5; D unclear. Per germline, CDR1 SGHTA and CDR2 FQGNSA. V dropped 2 bases and J dropped 7 bases, with 9 bases sitting between them. This CDR3 is built from 13 residues.

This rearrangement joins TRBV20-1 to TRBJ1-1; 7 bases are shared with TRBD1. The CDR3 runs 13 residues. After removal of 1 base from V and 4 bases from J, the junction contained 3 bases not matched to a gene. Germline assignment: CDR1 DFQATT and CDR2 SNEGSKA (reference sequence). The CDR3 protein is CSARVDRVTEAFF. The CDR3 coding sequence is TGCAGTGCTAGAGTCGACAGGGTCACTGAAGCTTTCTTT.